Each of the 2 T cell receptor beta chains below was sequenced from the same sample in a study of a mutant IDH1 vaccine in newly diagnosed glioma. The sample's time point: week 5, during vaccination. A 20-mer mutant IDH1 peptide at 300 ug was injected subcutaneously with topical imiquimod. Their recognized antigens are unknown. Libraries were prepared by immunoSEQ multiplex PCR; TCRdb keeps only in-frame clonotypes and omits some of them. The top ten hold under 2% of the sample, which has some 48,000 clones, roughly 78% seen once. This specimen was PBMCs, taken from a glioma patient whose treatment included an IDH1 peptide vaccine. These receptors were obtained from a woman aged 40 to 50 with glioma.

This chain uses TRBV7-9 with TRBJ2-1; 7 nucleotides agree with TRBD1. CDR3 size: 13 residues. The V gene's germline CDR1 is SEHNR and CDR2 FQNEAQ (reference sequence). V trimming: 5 bases; J trimming: 9 bases; junction bases outside the gene matches: 7. The CDR3: CASSGTVVAEQFF. The CDR3 DNA reads as TGTGCCAGCAGCGGGACAGTGGTGGCTGAGCAGTTCTTC.

The chain employs TRBV15 and TRBJ2-3, with 10 bases fitting TRBD1. After removal of 3 bases from V and 4 bases from J, the junction contained 1 base not matched to a gene. The CDR3 loop spans 14 amino acids. The germline V gene encodes CDR1 LNHNV and CDR2 YYDKDF (reference sequence). DNA for the CDR3: TGTGCCACCAGCAGCGGACAGGGGGCAGATACGCAGTATTTT. Translating gives CATSSGQGADTQYF.